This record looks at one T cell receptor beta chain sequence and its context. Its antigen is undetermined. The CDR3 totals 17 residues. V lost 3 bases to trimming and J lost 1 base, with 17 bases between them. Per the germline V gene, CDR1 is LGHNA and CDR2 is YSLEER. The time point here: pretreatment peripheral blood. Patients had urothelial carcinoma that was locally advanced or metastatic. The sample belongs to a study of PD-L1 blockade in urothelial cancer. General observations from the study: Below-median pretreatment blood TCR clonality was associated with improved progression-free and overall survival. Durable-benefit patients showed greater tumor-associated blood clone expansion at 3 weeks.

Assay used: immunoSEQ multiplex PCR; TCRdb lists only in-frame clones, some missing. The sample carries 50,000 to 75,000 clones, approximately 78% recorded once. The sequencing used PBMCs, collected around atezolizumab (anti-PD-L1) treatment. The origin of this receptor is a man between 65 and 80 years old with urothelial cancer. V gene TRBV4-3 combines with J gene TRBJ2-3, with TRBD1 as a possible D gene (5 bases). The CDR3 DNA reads TGCGCCAGCAGCCAGGAAGGGGCCGTAAGGGGCACAGATACGCAGTATTTT. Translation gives CASSQEGAVRGTDTQYF.